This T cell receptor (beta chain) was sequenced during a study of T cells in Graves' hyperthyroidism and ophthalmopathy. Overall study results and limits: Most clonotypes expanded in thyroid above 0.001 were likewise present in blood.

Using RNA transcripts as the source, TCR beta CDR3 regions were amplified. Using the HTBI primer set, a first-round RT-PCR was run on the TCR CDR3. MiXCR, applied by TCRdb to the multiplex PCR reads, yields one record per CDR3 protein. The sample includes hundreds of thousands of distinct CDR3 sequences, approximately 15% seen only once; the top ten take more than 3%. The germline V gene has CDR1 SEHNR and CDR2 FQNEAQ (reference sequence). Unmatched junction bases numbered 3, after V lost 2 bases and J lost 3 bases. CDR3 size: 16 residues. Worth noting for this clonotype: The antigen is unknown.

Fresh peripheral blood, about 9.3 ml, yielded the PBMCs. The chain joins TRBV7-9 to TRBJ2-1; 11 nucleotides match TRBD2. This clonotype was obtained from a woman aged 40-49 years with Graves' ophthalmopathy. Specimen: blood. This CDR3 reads CASSLMGLAVYNEQFF. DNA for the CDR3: TGTGCCAGCAGCTTAATGGGACTAGCGGTCTACAATGAGCAGTTCTTC.